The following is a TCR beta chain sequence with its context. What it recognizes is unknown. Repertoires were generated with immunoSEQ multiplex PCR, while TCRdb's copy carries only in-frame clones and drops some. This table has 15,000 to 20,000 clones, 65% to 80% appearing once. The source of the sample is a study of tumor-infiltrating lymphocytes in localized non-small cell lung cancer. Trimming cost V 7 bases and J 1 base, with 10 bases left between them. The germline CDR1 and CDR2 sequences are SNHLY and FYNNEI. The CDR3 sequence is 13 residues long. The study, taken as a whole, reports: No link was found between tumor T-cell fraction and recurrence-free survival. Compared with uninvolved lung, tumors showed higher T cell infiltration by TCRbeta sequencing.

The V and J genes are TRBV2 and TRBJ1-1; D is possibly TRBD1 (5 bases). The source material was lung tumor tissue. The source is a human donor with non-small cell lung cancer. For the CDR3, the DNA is TGTGCCAGCACCCCTGGGGGGAACACTGAAGCTTTCTTT. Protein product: CASTPGGNTEAFF.